These 14 T cell receptor beta chains share one sample of origin, sequenced in a study of PD-1 blockade in classical Hodgkin lymphoma. Time point meaning: cycle 4 day 1 (C4D1), after less than seven weeks of nivolumab. Each patient's relapse followed autologous stem cell transplantation, and brentuximab vedotin exposure varied. Generated by immunoSEQ multiplex PCR, the TCRdb table keeps only in-frame clones and is missing some. The table lists 80,000 to 95,000 clones, approximately 86% of them singletons. Sequenced here: peripheral blood mononuclear cells (PBMCs), sampled before the fourth cycle of nivolumab. The receptor set was obtained from a human donor with classical Hodgkin lymphoma.

This chain joins TRBV10-3 and TRBJ2-3; D ambiguous. The germline gives CDR1 ENHRY, CDR2 SYGVKD. Between the trimmed V and J ends, which lost 7 bases and 1 base, there was a span of 12 bases. The CDR3 is 14 amino acids. The CDR3: CAITSNPGTDTQYF. CDR3 coding DNA: TGTGCCATCACTTCGAACCCCGGCACAGATACGCAGTATTTT.

The V call is TRBV7-3, the J call TRBJ2-2; the match to TRBD2 covers 11 bases. Germline CDR1 and CDR2: SGHTA and FQGTGA. With 5 bases clipped from V and 4 bases from J, the junction kept 12 bases outside the gene matches. This CDR3 is 18 amino acids long. DNA for the CDR3: TGTGCCAGCAGCCCCCGGGGTTTAGCGGGAGGGCCCACCGGGGAGCTGTTTTTT. Translating gives CASSPRGLAGGPTGELFF.

Only one count was recorded for this clone. This chain links TRBV5-1 with TRBJ2-7; no reliable D call. Germline assignment: CDR1 SGHRS and CDR2 YFSETQ. CDR3 length: 14 residues. Trimming took 3 bases from V and 0 from J, leaving 10 bases between them. Here the CDR3 reads CASSSNILSYEQYF. CDR3 coding DNA: TGCGCCAGCAGCTCCAACATACTCTCCTACGAGCAGTACTTC.

The chain combines TRBV2 with TRBJ2-3; D is uncertain. The CDR3 is made up of 12 amino acids. Trimming took off 1 base at V and 6 bases at J, with 5 bases between the two ends. Germline V gene sequence: CDR1 SNHLY, CDR2 FYNNEI. The CDR3 DNA follows: TGTGCCAGCAGTGAAGGCCGGGATACGCAGTATTTT. Translation: CASSEGRDTQYF.

The chain recombines TRBV7-2 with TRBJ1-1; TRBD1 matches 7 bases. The CDR3 extends over 14 amino acids. Germline loops: CDR1 SGHTA, CDR2 FQGNSA. V dropped 5 bases and J dropped 6; count of bases not matched to a gene: 9. The CDR3 DNA is TGTGCCAGCAGCGTTTCACAGGGGTCCCCTGAAGCTTTCTTT. Encoded protein: CASSVSQGSPEAFF.

V and J are TRBV19 and TRBJ1-2; D uncertain. This CDR3 contains 14 residues. Trimming left V 6 bases short and J 6 bases short, with 17 bases between. Germline V gene lookup returns CDR1 LNHDA and CDR2 SQIVND (reference sequence). The CDR3 nucleotides read TGTGCCAGTAGCCTGGAGGAAGGGCGACATGGCTACACCTTC. Translated, it gives CASSLEEGRHGYTF.

The chain has TRBV27 and TRBJ2-6, with D tentatively TRBD1 or TRBD2 (5 bases each). The CDR3 consists of 20 residues. Germline values: CDR1 MNHEY, CDR2 SMNVEV (reference sequence). The germline V and J ends were trimmed by 2 bases and 0 bases, with 20 bases remaining between them. The CDR3: CASSLSQGWGASSGANVLTF. DNA of the CDR3: TGTGCCAGCAGTTTAAGTCAGGGATGGGGAGCAAGCTCTGGGGCCAACGTCCTGACTTTC.

This clone was seen once. The chain combines TRBV5-4 with TRBJ2-7; TRBD2 matches 9 bases. V lost 3 bases and J lost 5; bases outside the gene matches: 9. Germline V gene lookup returns CDR1 SGHNT and CDR2 YYREEE (reference sequence). The CDR3 is 15 amino acids. The CDR3 sequence is CASSWSGGRVHEQYF. The DNA of the CDR3 is TGTGCCAGCAGCTGGTCGGGCGGGAGGGTACACGAGCAGTACTTC.

The V call is TRBV11-2, the J call TRBJ1-5, with D uncertain. The germline V gene has CDR1 SGHAT and CDR2 FQNNGV. The germline V and J ends were trimmed by 0 bases and 6 bases, with 21 bases remaining between them. CDR3 size: 18 residues. The CDR3 DNA reads as TGTGCCAGCAGCTTAGATACCCCTGGCGGAGCCGAGGGTCAGCCCCAGCATTTT. Protein: CASSLDTPGGAEGQPQHF.

J is TRBJ2-3 and V is TRBV5-1; the D is unclear. V lost 5 bases and J 4 bases, leaving 14 bases between the germline ends. CDR1 and CDR2 from the germline V gene are SGHRS and YFSETQ. The CDR3 is made up of 14 amino acids. The CDR3 DNA is TGCGCCAGCAGGCCGACCACCCCGGCAGATACGCAGTATTTT. Translation gives CASRPTTPADTQYF. The full variable domain, its missing parts supplied by reference TRBV5-1 and TRBJ2-3, is KAGVTQTPRYLIKTRGQQVTLSCSPISGHRSVSWYQQTPGQGLQFLFEYFSETQRNKGNFPGRFSGRQFSNSRSEMNVSTLELGDSALYLCASRPTTPADTQYFGPGTRLTVL.

The chain employs TRBV6-1 and TRBJ1-2, with D perhaps TRBD1 (5 bases). Trimming shortened V by 2 bases and J by 8 bases, and 9 bases separated the two germline ends. The CDR3 is made up of 12 amino acids. Germline V gene data show CDR1 as MNHNS and CDR2 as SASEGT. CDR3 residues: CASSEWGEGYTF. The CDR3 DNA reads TGTGCCAGCAGTGAATGGGGGGAGGGCTACACCTTC.

The rearrangement joins TRBV30 to TRBJ2-1; D remains ambiguous. Per the germline V gene, CDR1 is GTSNPN and CDR2 is SVGIG (reference sequence). CDR3 length: 11 amino acids. Trimming cost V 3 bases and J 7 bases, with 7 bases left between them. As DNA, the CDR3 is TGTGCCTGGAGCGGTCAGAATGAGCAGTTCTTC. Translation: CAWSGQNEQFF.

The V and J genes are TRBV5-1 and TRBJ2-1; TRBD2 might be the D (6 bases). V was clipped by 7 bases and J by 0 bases, with 11 bases between them. CDR3 length: 14 amino acids. Germline V CDR1 and CDR2: SGHRS, YFSETQ. CDR3 DNA sequence: TGCGCCAGCGCCCTAGCGAGCTCCTACAATGAGCAGTTCTTC. Translating gives CASALASSYNEQFF.

This clone was counted between two and nine times. The chain is built from TRBV5-1 and TRBJ2-7; unclear D gene. This CDR3 contains 11 residues. Per germline, CDR1 SGHRS and CDR2 YFSETQ. V lost 6 bases, J lost 1 base, and 5 bases lay in between. CDR3 sequence: CASTGSYEQYF. CDR3 DNA sequence: TGCGCCAGCACAGGTTCCTACGAGCAGTACTTC.